Described below is a single T cell receptor (beta chain) sequence and its context. This CDR3 is 13 amino acids long. V trimming: 4 bases; J trimming: 4 bases; junction bases outside the gene matches: 2. This entry belongs to a study of blood T cell repertoires in COVID-19. Across the whole study: Samples came from the United States, Italy and Spain, spanning acute and convalescent COVID-19. T cells, B-cell-depleted T cells, or PBMCs supplied cDNA or gDNA.

In the authors' methods: By means of reference gene primer amplification, nucleated cell counts were estimated. Profiling relied on immunoSEQ multiplex PCR, and the TCRdb table lists in-frame clones only, not all of them. V and J calls and clone size are those listed in that table; D and trimming were worked out from the DNA. The sample shows about 130,000 clones, around three quarters of them seen only once. The sequencing input was peripheral blood. This clonotype was obtained from a man in his forties with active or convalescent COVID-19. This chain connects TRBV12-3 or TRBV12-4 to TRBJ1-2; 8 bases align to TRBD1. In DNA, the CDR3 is TGTGCCAGCAGTTCAACAGGGGGCTATGGCTACACCTTC. It yields the protein CASSSTGGYGYTF.